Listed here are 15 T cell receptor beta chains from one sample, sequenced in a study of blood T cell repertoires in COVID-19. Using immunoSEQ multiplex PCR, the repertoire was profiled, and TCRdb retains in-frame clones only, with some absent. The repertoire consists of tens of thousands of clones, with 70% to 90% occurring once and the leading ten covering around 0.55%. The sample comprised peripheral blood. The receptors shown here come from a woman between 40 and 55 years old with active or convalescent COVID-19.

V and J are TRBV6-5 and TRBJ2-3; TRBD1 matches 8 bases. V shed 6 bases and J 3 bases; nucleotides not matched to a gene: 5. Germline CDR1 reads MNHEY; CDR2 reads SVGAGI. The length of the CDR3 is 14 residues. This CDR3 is CASSQQGVTDTQYF. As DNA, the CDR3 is TGTGCCAGCAGCCAACAGGGGGTAACAGATACGCAGTATTTT.

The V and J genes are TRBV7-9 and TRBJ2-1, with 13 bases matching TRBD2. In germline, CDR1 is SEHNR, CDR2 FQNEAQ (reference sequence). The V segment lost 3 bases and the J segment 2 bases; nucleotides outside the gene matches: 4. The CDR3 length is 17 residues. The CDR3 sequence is CASSFRTSGSAYNEQFF. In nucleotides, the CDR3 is TGTGCCAGCAGCTTTAGGACTAGCGGGAGCGCCTACAATGAGCAGTTCTTC. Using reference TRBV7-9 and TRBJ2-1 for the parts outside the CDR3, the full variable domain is DTGVSQNPRHKITKRGQNVTFRCDPISEHNRLYWYRQTLGQGPEFLTYFQNEAQLEKSRLLSDRFSAERPKGSFSTLEIQRTEQGDSAMYLCASSFRTSGSAYNEQFFGPGTRLTVL.

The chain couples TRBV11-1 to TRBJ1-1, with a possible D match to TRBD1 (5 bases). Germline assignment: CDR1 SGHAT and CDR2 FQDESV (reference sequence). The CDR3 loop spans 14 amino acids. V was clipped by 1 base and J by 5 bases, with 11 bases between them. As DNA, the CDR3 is TGTGCCAGCAGCTTAGAAAATCGGGGGACTGAAGCTTTCTTT. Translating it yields CASSLENRGTEAFF.

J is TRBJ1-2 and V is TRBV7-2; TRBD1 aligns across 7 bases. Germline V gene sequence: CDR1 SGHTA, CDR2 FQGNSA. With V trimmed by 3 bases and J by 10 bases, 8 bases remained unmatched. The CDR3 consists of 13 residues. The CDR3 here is CASSFRDSKNYTF. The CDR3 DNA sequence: TGTGCCAGCAGCTTCCGGGACAGCAAGAACTACACCTTC.

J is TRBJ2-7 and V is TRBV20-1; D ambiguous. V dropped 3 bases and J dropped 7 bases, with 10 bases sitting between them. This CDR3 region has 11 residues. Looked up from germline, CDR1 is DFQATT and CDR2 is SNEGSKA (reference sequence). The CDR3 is CSASPNWEQYF. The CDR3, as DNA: TGCAGTGCTAGCCCGAACTGGGAGCAGTACTTC.

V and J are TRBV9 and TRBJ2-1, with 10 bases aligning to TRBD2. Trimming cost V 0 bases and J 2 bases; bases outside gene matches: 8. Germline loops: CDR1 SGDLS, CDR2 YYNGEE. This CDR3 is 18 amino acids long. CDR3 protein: CASSVVGTTSGAYNEQFF. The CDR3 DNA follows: TGTGCCAGCAGCGTAGTGGGAACCACTAGCGGGGCCTACAATGAGCAGTTCTTC.

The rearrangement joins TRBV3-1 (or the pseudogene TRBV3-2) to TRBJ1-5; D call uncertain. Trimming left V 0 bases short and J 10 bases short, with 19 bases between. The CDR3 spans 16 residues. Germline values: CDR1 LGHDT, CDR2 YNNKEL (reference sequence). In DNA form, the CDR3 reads TGTGCCAGCAGCCAAGAGCTGGGTCTAGCAATCAGCCCCCAGCATTTT. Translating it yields CASSQELGLAISPQHF.

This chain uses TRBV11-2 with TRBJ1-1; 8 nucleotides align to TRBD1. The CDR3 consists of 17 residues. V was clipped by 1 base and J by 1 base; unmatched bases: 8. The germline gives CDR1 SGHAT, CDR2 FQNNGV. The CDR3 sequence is CASSLVPGQGPNTEAFF. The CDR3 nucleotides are TGTGCCAGCAGCTTAGTTCCCGGACAGGGCCCGAACACTGAAGCTTTCTTT.

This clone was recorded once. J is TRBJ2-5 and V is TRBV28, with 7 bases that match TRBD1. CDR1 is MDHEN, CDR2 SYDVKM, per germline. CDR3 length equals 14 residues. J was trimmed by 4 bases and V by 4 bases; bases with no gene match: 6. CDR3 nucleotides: TGTGCCAGCAGTTCACAGGGGAGTGGAGAGACCCAGTACTTC. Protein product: CASSSQGSGETQYF.

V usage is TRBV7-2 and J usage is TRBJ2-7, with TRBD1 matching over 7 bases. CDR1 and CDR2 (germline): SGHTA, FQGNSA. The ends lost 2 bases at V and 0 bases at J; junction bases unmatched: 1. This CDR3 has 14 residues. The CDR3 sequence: CASSLRDSSYEQYF. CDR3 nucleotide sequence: TGTGCCAGCAGCTTACGGGACAGCTCCTACGAGCAGTACTTC.

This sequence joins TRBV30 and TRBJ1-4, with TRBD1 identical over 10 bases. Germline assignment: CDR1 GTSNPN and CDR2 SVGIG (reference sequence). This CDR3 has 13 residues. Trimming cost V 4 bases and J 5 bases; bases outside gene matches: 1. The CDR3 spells CAWKGQGNEKLFF. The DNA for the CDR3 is TGTGCCTGGAAGGGACAGGGGAATGAAAAACTGTTTTTT.

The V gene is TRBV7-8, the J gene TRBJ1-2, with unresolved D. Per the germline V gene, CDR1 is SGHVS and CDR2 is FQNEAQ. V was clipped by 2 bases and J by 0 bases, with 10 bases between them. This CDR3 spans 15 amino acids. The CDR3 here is CASSLIDGANYGYTF. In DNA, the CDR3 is TGTGCCAGCAGCTTAATTGACGGGGCTAACTATGGCTACACCTTC.

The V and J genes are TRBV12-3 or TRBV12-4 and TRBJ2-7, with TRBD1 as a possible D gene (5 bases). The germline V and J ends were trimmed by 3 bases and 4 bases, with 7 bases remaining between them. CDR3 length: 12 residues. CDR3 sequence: CASSLGLYEQYF. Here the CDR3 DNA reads TGTGCCAGCAGTTTGGGGCTTTACGAGCAGTACTTC.

CDR3 region: CASSAGGLSAADTQYF. The CDR3 bases are TGTGCCAGCAGCGCCGGTGGTTTATCCGCGGCAGATACGCAGTATTTT. V and J are TRBV9 and TRBJ2-3; D remains unclear. With 3 bases removed from V and 4 bases from J, the gap between germline ends came to 18 bases. CDR3 length: 16 amino acids. The germline gives CDR1 SGDLS, CDR2 YYNGEE.

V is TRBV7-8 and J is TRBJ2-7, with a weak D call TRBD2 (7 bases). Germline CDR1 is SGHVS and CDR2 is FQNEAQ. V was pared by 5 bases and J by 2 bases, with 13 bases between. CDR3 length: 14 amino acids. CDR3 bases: TGTGCCAGCAGCAATACCGGGGGGCCCTACGAGCAGTACTTC. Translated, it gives CASSNTGGPYEQYF.